Listed below are T cell receptor beta chains from one sample, sequenced in a study of T cell responses to AZD1222 COVID-19 vaccine. TCRdb's table, derived via immunoSEQ multiplex PCR, lists solely in-frame clones and lacks some. The data contain under 100,000 clones, under 95% of them singletons. This material consisted of peripheral blood, taken on day 0 of MenACWY control vaccination. The receptors shown here come from an adult in good health. Both conserved end residues are part of each CDR3. The D gene is left open where the match is weak. Where a row states a size, it is once, few, many or the class of an expanded clone; other rows omit it.

>TRBV29-1|NA|TRBJ1-1|NA
CSVERVGNTEAFF
TGCAGCGTTGAGAGGGTGGGGAACACTGAAGCTTTCTTT
>TRBV28|NA|TRBJ2-6|NA
CASSPPASSGANVLTF
TGTGCCAGCAGTCCCCCAGCGTCCTCTGGGGCCAACGTCCTGACTTTC
>TRBV9|NA|TRBJ1-1|NA
CASSEGSGNTEAFF
TGTGCCAGCAGCGAAGGGAGCGGGAACACTGAAGCTTTCTTT
>TRBV7-3|TRBD1|TRBJ1-6|NA
CASSGQGGNSPLHF
TGTGCCAGTAGCGGACAGGGCGGTAATTCACCCCTCCACTTT
>TRBV18|NA|TRBJ1-5|NA
CASSQGTPGAQPQHF
TGTGCCAGCTCACAAGGGACCCCTGGTGCTCAGCCCCAGCATTTT
>TRBV29-1|TRBD2|TRBJ2-5|NA
CSVAQLAEETQYF
TGCAGCGTCGCACAACTAGCGGAAGAGACCCAGTACTTC
>TRBV15|TRBD2|TRBJ2-4|NA
CATSRPVAGEVYF
TGTGCCACCAGCAGACCGGTAGCGGGAGAGGTATACTTC
>TRBV18|NA|TRBJ2-7|NA
CASSPSSAGSREQYF
TGTGCCAGCTCACCATCTTCAGCAGGGTCCAGGGAGCAGTACTTC
>TRBV19|NA|TRBJ1-1|NA
CASSLQSGGTEAFF
TGTGCCAGTAGTCTACAATCCGGTGGCACTGAAGCTTTCTTT
>TRBV6-2/TRBV6-3|NA|TRBJ2-6|NA
CASSYLGTLGSGANVLTF
TGTGCCAGCAGTTACTTGGGGACCCTCGGGTCTGGGGCCAACGTCCTGACTTTC
>TRBV19|NA|TRBJ1-1|NA
CATGGLYMNTEAFF
TGTGCCACCGGGGGTCTGTACATGAACACTGAAGCTTTCTTT
>TRBV12-3/TRBV12-4|NA|TRBJ2-7|NA
CASSLFGAYEQYF
TGTGCCAGCAGTTTATTCGGGGCATACGAGCAGTACTTC
>TRBV5-1|TRBD1|TRBJ2-3|NA
CASSPHRQGADTQYF
TGCGCCAGCAGCCCGCACCGACAGGGGGCAGATACGCAGTATTTT
>TRBV9|NA|TRBJ2-6|NA
CASSPDPRTGSGANVLTF
TGTGCCAGCAGCCCCGACCCTCGGACGGGCTCTGGGGCCAACGTCCTGACTTTC
>TRBV27|TRBD2|TRBJ2-1|NA
CASRPRTSGGAEFF
TGTGCCAGCAGACCCCGGACTAGCGGGGGAGCTGAGTTCTTC
>TRBV7-9|NA|TRBJ1-3|few
CASSSNRDLSGNTIYF
TGTGCCAGCAGCTCGAACCGGGACCTCTCTGGAAACACCATATATTTT
>TRBV28|NA|TRBJ1-2|NA
CASRGSGVNYGYTF
TGTGCCAGCAGGGGATCCGGAGTCAACTATGGCTACACCTTC
>TRBV2|NA|TRBJ1-5|NA
CASRAEGNQPQHF
TGTGCCAGCAGGGCCGAGGGTAATCAGCCCCAGCATTTT
>TRBV5-1|TRBD2|TRBJ2-3|once
CASSLGGTSGSRADTQYF
TGCGCCAGCAGCTTAGGCGGGACTAGCGGGAGTAGGGCAGATACGCAGTATTTT
>TRBV2|NA|TRBJ2-7|NA
CASSDRPLDEQYF
TGTGCCAGCAGTGACCGACCTCTGGACGAGCAGTACTTC
>TRBV5-1|NA|TRBJ2-1|NA
CASSLGMDQTYNEQFF
TGCGCCAGCAGCTTGGGGATGGACCAGACCTACAATGAGCAGTTCTTC
>TRBV19|NA|TRBJ2-7|NA
CASSTTGTGGREQYF
TGTGCCAGTAGTACTACCGGGACCGGCGGACGCGAGCAGTACTTC
>TRBV5-4|NA|TRBJ2-1|NA
CASSLGGGTINNEQFF
TGTGCCAGCAGCTTGGGAGGCGGGACGATTAACAATGAGCAGTTCTTC
>TRBV5-1|TRBD1|TRBJ2-3|NA
CASATTGESTDTQYF
TGCGCCAGCGCCACGACAGGGGAGAGCACAGATACGCAGTATTTT
>TRBV18|NA|TRBJ2-7|NA
CASSPLADSSYEQYF
TGTGCCAGCTCACCACTAGCGGACAGCTCCTACGAGCAGTACTTC
>TRBV2|TRBD1|TRBJ1-1|NA
CASRETGGTEAFF
TGTGCCAGCAGGGAGACAGGGGGCACTGAAGCTTTCTTT
>TRBV10-3|NA|TRBJ2-2|NA
CAISESVHGTGELFF
TGTGCCATCAGTGAGTCGGTCCACGGCACCGGGGAGCTGTTTTTT
>TRBV11-2|NA|TRBJ1-2|NA
CASSLEFYGYGYTF
TGTGCCAGCAGCTTAGAATTTTATGGATATGGCTACACCTTC
>TRBV11-1|NA|TRBJ2-3|NA
CASSFEGAGRPDTQYF
TGTGCCAGCAGCTTTGAAGGTGCTGGGCGGCCAGATACGCAGTATTTT
>TRBV12-5|NA|TRBJ2-1|NA
CASGLTLGPYNEQFF
TGTGCTAGTGGTTTGACTCTAGGACCCTACAATGAGCAGTTCTTC
>TRBV7-9|TRBD2|TRBJ2-5|NA
CASSLGLAGAQETQYF
TGTGCCAGCAGCTTGGGACTAGCGGGAGCCCAAGAGACCCAGTACTTC
>TRBV5-8|NA|TRBJ2-2|NA
CASSSRDTGELFF
TGTGCCAGCAGCTCCCGGGATACCGGGGAGCTGTTTTTT
>TRBV19|TRBD1|TRBJ1-5|NA
CASSIYRFGAGGSGNQPQHF
TGTGCCAGTAGTATATACAGGTTCGGGGCAGGGGGAAGTGGCAATCAGCCCCAGCATTTT